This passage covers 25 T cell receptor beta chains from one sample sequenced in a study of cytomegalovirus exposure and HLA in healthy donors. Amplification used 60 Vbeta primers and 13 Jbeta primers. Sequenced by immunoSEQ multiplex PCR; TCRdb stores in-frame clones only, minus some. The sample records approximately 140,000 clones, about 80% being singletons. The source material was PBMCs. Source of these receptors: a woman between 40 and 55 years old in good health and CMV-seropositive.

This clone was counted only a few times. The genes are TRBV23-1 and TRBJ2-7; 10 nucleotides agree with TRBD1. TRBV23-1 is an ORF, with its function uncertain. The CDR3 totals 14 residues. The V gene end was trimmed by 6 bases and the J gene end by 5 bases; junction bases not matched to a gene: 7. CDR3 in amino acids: CASRNGTGDNEQYF. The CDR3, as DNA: TGCGCCAGCAGGAACGGGACAGGGGATAACGAGCAGTACTTC.

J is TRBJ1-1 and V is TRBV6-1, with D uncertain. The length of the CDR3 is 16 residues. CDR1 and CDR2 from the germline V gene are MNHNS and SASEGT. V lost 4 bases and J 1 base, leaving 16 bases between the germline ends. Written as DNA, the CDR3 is TGTGCCAGCAGTGGAGGGTCCCTCCACCCGAACACTGAAGCTTTCTTT. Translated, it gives CASSGGSLHPNTEAFF.

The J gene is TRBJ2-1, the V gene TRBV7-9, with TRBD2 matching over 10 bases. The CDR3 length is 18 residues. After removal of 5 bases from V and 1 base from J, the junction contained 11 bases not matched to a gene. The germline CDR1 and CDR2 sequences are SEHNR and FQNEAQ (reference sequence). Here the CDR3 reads CASSPSGLAGVSYNEQFF. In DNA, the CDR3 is TGTGCCAGCAGCCCTTCGGGGCTAGCGGGAGTATCCTACAATGAGCAGTTCTTC.

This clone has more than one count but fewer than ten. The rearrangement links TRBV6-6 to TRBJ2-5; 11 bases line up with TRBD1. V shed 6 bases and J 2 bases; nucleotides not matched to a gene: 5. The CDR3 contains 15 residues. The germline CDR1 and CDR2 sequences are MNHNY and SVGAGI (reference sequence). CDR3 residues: CASSRGQGGQETQYF. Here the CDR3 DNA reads TGTGCCAGCAGCAGGGGACAGGGGGGACAAGAGACCCAGTACTTC.

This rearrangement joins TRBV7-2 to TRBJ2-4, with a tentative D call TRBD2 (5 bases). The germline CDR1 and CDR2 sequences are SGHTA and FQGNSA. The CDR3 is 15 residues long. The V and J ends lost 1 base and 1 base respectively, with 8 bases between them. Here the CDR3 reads CASSLVGGAKNIQYF. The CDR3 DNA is TGTGCCAGCAGCTTAGTAGGCGGGGCCAAAAACATTCAGTACTTC.

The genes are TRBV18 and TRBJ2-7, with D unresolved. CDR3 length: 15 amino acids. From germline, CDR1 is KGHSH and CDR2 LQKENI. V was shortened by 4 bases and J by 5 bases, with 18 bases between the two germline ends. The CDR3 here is CASSLSTGNLDEQYF. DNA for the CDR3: TGTGCCAGCTCACTCTCTACCGGCAACCTAGACGAGCAGTACTTC.

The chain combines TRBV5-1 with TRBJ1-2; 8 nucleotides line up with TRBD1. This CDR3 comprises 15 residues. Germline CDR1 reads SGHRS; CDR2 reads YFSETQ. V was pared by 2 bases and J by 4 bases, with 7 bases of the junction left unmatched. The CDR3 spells CASSFSGQGAYGYTF. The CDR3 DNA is TGCGCCAGCAGCTTCAGTGGACAGGGAGCCTATGGCTACACCTTC. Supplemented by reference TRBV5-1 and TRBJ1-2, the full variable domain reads KAGVTQTPRYLIKTRGQQVTLSCSPISGHRSVSWYQQTPGQGLQFLFEYFSETQRNKGNFPGRFSGRQFSNSRSEMNVSTLELGDSALYLCASSFSGQGAYGYTFGSGTRLTVV.

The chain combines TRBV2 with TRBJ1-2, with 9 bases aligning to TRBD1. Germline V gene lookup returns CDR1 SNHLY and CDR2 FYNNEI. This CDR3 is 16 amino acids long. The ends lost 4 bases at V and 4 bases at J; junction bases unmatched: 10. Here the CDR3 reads CASSGETGGIIYGYTF. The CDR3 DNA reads TGTGCCAGCAGTGGAGAGACAGGGGGTATAATCTATGGCTACACCTTC.

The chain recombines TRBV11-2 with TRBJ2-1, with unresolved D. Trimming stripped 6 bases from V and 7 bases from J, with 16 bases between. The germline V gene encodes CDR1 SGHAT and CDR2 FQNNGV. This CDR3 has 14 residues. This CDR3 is CASSRSTLRNEQFF. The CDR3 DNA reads TGTGCCAGCAGTCGGAGTACTTTGCGGAATGAGCAGTTCTTC.

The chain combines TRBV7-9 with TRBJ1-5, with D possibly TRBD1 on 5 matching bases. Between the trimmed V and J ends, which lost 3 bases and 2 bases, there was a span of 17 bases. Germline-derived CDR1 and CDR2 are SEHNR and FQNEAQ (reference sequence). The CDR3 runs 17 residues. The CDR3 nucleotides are TGTGCCAGCAGCTTCCGGAGGGGCTTGCGGGGCAATCAGCCCCAGCATTTT. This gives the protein CASSFRRGLRGNQPQHF.

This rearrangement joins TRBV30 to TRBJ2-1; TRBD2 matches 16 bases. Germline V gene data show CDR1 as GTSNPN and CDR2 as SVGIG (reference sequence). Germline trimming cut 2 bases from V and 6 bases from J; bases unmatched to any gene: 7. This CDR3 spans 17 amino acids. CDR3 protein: CAWSHGTSGRALNEQFF. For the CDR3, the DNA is TGTGCCTGGAGTCATGGGACTAGCGGGAGGGCCCTCAATGAGCAGTTCTTC. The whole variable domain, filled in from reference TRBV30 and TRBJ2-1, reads SQTIHQWPATLVQPVGSPLSLECTVEGTSNPNLYWYRQAAGRGLQLLFYSVGIGQISSEVPQNLSASRPQDRQFILSSKKLLLSDSGFYLCAWSHGTSGRALNEQFFGPGTRLTVL.

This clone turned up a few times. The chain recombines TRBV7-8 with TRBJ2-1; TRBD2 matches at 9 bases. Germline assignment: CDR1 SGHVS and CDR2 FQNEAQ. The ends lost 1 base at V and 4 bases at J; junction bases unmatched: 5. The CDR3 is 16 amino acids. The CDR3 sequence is CASSLGTSVAYNEQFF. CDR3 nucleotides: TGTGCCAGCAGCTTAGGGACTAGCGTAGCTTACAATGAGCAGTTCTTC.

In nucleotides, the CDR3 is TGTGCCAGTAGTATTTGGGGGGACGAGCAGTACTTC. Translation: CASSIWGDEQYF. V gene TRBV19 combines with J gene TRBJ2-7, with D perhaps TRBD2 (6 bases). Germline CDR1 reads LNHDA; CDR2 reads SQIVND (reference sequence). The ends were cut back, 3 bases at V and 5 bases at J, with 8 bases in the middle. This CDR3 comprises 12 residues. Looking up the rest from reference TRBV19 and TRBJ2-7 gives the full variable domain: DGGITQSPKYLFRKEGQNVTLSCEQNLNHDAMYWYRQDPGQGLRLIYYSQIVNDFQKGDIAEGYSVSREKKESFPLTVTSAQKNPTAFYLCASSIWGDEQYFGPGTRLTVT.

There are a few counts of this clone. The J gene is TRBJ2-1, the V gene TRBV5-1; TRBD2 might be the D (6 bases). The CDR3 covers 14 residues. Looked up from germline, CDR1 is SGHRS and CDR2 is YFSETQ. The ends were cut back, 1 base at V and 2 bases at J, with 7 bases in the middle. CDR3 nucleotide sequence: TGCGCCAGCAGCTTGACGGGAGCCTACAATGAGCAGTTCTTC. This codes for CASSLTGAYNEQFF.

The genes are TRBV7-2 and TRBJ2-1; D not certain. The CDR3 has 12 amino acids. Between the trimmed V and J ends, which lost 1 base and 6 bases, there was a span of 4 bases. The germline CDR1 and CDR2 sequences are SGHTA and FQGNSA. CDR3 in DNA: TGTGCCAGCAGCTTAGTGAGCAATGAGCAGTTCTTC. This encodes CASSLVSNEQFF.

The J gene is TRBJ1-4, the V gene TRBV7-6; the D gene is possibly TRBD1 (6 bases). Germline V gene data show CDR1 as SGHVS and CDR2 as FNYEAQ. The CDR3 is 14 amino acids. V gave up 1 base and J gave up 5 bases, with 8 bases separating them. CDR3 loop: CASSLGTENEKLFF. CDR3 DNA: TGTGCCAGCAGCTTAGGGACAGAGAATGAAAAACTGTTTTTT.

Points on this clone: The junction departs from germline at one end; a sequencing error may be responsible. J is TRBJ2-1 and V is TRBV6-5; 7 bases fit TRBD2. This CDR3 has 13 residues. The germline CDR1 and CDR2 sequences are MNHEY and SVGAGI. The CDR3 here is CASSYKVGTTGVF. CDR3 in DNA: TGTGCCAGCAGTTATAAGGTGGGGACTACGGGGGTCTTC.

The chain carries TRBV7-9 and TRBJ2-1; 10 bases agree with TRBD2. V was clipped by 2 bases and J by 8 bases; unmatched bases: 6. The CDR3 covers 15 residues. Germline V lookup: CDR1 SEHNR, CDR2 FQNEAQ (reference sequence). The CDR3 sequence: CASSLLSGGVDEQFF. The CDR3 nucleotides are TGTGCCAGCAGCTTACTAAGCGGGGGGGTCGATGAGCAGTTCTTC.

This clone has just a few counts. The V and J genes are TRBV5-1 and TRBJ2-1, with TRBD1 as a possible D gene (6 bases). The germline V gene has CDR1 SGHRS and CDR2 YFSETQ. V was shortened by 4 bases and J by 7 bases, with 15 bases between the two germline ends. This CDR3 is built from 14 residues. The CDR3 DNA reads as TGCGCCAGCAGCCGGCAGGGCCAGGGGAATGAGCAGTTCTTC. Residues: CASSRQGQGNEQFF.

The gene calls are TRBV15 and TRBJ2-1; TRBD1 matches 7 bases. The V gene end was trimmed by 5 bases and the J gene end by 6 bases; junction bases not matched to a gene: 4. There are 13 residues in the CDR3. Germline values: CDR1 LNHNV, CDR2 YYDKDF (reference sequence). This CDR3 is CATSDRQGNEQFF. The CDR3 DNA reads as TGTGCCACCAGCGACCGACAGGGCAATGAGCAGTTCTTC.

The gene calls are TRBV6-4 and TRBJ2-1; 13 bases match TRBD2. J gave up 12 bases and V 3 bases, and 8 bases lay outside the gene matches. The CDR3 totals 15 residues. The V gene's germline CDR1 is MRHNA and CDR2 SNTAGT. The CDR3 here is CASSESGTSGTTQFF. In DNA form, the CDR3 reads TGTGCCAGCAGTGAGTCCGGGACTAGCGGGACAACGCAGTTCTTC.

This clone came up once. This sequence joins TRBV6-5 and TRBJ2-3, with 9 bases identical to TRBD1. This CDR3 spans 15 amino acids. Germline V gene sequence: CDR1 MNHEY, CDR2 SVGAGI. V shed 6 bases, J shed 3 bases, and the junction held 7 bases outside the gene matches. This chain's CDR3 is CASRGGQGITDTQYF. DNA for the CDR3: TGTGCCAGCAGGGGGGGACAGGGCATAACAGATACGCAGTATTTT.

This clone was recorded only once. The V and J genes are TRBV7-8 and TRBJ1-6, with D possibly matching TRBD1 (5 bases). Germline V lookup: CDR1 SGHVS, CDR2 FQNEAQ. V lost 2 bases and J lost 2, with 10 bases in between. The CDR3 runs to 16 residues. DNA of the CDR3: TGTGCCAGCAGCTTATCCCGGACAACCTATAATTCACCCCTCCACTTT. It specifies CASSLSRTTYNSPLHF.

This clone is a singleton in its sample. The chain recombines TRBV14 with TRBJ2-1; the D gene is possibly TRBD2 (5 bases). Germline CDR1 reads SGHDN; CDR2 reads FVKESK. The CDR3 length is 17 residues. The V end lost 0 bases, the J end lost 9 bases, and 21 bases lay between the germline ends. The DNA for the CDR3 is TGTGCCAGCAGCCAAGATAGCACAGCGGACCACCGGAGTGAGCAGTTCTTC. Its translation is CASSQDSTADHRSEQFF.

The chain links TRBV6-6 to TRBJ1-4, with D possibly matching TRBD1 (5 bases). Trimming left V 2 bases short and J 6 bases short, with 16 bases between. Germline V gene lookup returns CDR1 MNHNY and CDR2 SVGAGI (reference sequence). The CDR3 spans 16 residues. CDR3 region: CASSYPKRDGYEKLFF. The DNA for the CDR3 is TGTGCCAGCAGTTACCCTAAGCGGGACGGGTATGAAAAACTGTTTTTT.